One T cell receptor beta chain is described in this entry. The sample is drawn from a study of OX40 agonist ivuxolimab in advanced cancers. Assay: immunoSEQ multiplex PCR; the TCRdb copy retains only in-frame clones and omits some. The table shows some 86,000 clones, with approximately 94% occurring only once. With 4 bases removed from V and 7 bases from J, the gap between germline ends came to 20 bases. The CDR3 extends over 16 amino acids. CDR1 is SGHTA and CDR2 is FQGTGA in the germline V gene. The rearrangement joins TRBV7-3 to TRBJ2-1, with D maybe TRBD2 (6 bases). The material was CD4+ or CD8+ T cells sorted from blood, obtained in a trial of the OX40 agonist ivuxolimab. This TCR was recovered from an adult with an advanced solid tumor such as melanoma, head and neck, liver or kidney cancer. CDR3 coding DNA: TGTGCCAGCAGCTATACGGGACTCTCCAACCGGAATGAGCAGTTCTTC. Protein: CASSYTGLSNRNEQFF.